The subject of this entry is one T cell receptor (beta chain). The antigen remains undetermined. This was a survey-level run. The protocol was immunoSEQ multiplex PCR, while the TCRdb copy is restricted to in-frame clones and leaves out a portion. This repertoire shows roughly 38,000 clones, about 80% found once; its top ten account for 0.55%. With 7 bases clipped from V and 0 bases from J, the junction kept 17 bases outside the gene matches. The CDR3 runs to 20 residues. CDR1 and CDR2 from the germline V gene are WSHSY and SAAADI. This sample was included in a study of STAT5B mutations in CD4+ large granular lymphocyte leukemia. Study-wide background: Among healthy controls, a particular HLA allele went with more CDR3 'QG' motifs.

Study observations and caveats: TRBV06-family usage was enriched in top patient clones (8/27) versus controls (2/35). Approximately 25% of private leukemic clonotypes occurred rarely in other patients' non-leukemic repertoires.

The source is a human donor in good health. Sequencing input: CD4+ T cells from blood buffy coats. The gene calls are TRBV10-2 and TRBJ2-4; TRBD2 aligns across 11 bases. The DNA of the CDR3 is TGCGCCAGCACCCCCGGCCTAGCGGGGGGAAACCCCCTAGCCAAAAACATTCAGTACTTC. Translated, it gives CASTPGLAGGNPLAKNIQYF.